A single sample gave rise to the 4 T cell receptor beta chains below, sequenced in a study of beta chain features in type 1 diabetes (dated by TCRdb to the late 2010s). Libraries were built with the immunoSEQ multiplex PCR assay. The entire amount of isolated RNA was reverse transcribed using the High Capacity cDNA Reverse Transcription Kit, so the sequenced TCRB transcripts were expressed ones. TCRdb re-hosts the immuneACCESS table, in-frame sequences only. Its copies lack some clones; in the studies checked, an unresolved V gene accounts for under half of them, and the cause for the rest is not known. This sample holds around 15,000 clones; 45% to 55% were observed only once. The top ten clones comprise around 0.48% of the sample. The specimen was stem cell memory CD4+ T cells from blood. The cell subset or site label on this specimen signifies: stem cell-like memory CD4+ T cells. The receptors originated from a woman under 30 in good health.

V and J are TRBV30 and TRBJ1-2, with D possibly matching TRBD1 (5 bases). Germline V CDR1 and CDR2: GTSNPN, SVGIG (reference sequence). Trimming took off 0 bases at V and 7 bases at J, with 12 bases between the two ends. CDR3 length equals 13 residues. The CDR3 sequence: CAWSVAGGSGYTF. The CDR3 bases are TGTGCCTGGAGTGTAGCCGGGGGAAGTGGCTACACCTTC. Variable domain in full (rest from reference TRBV30 and TRBJ1-2): SQTIHQWPATLVQPVGSPLSLECTVEGTSNPNLYWYRQAAGRGLQLLFYSVGIGQISSEVPQNLSASRPQDRQFILSSKKLLLSDSGFYLCAWSVAGGSGYTFGSGTRLTVV.

This rearrangement joins TRBV27 to TRBJ1-5, with D perhaps TRBD1 (5 bases). The CDR3 contains 14 residues. V shed 6 bases and J shed 0 bases, with 9 bases lying between them. In germline, CDR1 is MNHEY, CDR2 SMNVEV (reference sequence). The CDR3: CASSLGGSNQPQHF. CDR3 in DNA: TGTGCCAGCAGCTTGGGGGGTAGCAATCAGCCCCAGCATTTT.

The rearrangement joins TRBV14 to TRBJ1-1; D not resolved. Germline V gene data show CDR1 as SGHDN and CDR2 as FVKESK. V dropped 1 base and J dropped 7 bases, with 10 bases sitting between them. CDR3 length: 13 residues. The CDR3 DNA reads as TGTGCCAGCAGCCAAGTCCTTCGAGGTGAAGCTTTCTTT. Its translation: CASSQVLRGEAFF.

The table lists this clone with a few counts. The chain has TRBV4-2 and TRBJ1-5; D is uncertain. The CDR3 has 13 amino acids. From germline, CDR1 is LGHNA and CDR2 YNFKEQ. Deletions cut 1 base from V and 13 bases from J, with 14 bases between. Written as DNA, the CDR3 is TGTGCCAGCAGCCAAGGGGAGGGCCAAACACAGCATTTT. It specifies CASSQGEGQTQHF.